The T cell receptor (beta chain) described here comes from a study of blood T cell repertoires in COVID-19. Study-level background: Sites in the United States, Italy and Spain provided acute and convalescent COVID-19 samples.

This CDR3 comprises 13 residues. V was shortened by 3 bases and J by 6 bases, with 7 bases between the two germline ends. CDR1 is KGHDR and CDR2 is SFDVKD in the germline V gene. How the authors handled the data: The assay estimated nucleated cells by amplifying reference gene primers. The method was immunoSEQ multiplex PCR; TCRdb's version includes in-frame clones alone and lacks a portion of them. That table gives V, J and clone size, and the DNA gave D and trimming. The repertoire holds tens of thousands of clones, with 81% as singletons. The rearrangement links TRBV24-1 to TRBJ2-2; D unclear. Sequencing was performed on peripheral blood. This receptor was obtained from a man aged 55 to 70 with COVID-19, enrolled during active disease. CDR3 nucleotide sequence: TGTGCCACCAGTGATCTGAGCTCCGGGGAGCTGTTTTTT. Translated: CATSDLSSGELFF.